This T cell receptor beta chain appears in the sequencing data of a study of T cell changes during pregnancy in multiple sclerosis. Clones were read by immunoSEQ multiplex PCR, and TCRdb kept only the in-frame ones, dropping some. The table has 65,000 to 90,000 clones, approximately 92% seen once; the top ten hold about 2.8%. Per the germline V gene, CDR1 is WNHNN and CDR2 is SYGVQD (reference sequence). There are 15 residues in the CDR3. The germline V and J ends were trimmed by 3 bases and 2 bases, with 14 bases remaining between them. This clonotype was sampled from a female donor in good health, enrolled as a control in a pregnancy study. This chain joins TRBV10-1 and TRBJ2-7; perhaps TRBD2 as D (7 bases). Source: peripheral blood, taken in the third trimester of pregnancy. The CDR3 DNA is TGCGCCAGCAGTGACCAGCGCGGGGGCCCCTACGAGCAGTACTTC. This sequence encodes CASSDQRGGPYEQYF.